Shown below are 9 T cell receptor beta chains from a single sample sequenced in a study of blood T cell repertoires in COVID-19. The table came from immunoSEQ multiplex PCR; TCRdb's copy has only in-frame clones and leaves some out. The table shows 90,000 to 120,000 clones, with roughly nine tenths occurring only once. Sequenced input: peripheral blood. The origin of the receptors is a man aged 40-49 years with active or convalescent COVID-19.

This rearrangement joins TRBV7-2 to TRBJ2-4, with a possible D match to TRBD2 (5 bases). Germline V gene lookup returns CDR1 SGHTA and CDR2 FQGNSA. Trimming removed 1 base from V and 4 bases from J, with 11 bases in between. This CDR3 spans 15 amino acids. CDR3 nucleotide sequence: TGTGCCAGCAGCTTAGTGGCGGGCGGGAAAAACATTCAGTACTTC. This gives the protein CASSLVAGGKNIQYF.

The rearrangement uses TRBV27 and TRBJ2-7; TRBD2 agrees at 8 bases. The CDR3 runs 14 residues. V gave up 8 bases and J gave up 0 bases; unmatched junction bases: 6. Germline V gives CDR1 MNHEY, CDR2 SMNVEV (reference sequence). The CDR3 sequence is CASAVAGSSYEQYF. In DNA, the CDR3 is TGTGCCAGCGCGGTAGCGGGATCCTCCTACGAGCAGTACTTC.

The CDR3 nucleotides read TGTGCCAGCAGTTTAGGGGGCGGGAGCTCCTACGAGCAGTACTTC. Residues: CASSLGGGSSYEQYF. This rearrangement joins TRBV28 to TRBJ2-7; TRBD2 might be the D (7 bases). Trimming left V 2 bases short and J 0 bases short, with 11 bases between. Germline CDR1 reads MDHEN; CDR2 reads SYDVKM. The CDR3 has 15 residues.

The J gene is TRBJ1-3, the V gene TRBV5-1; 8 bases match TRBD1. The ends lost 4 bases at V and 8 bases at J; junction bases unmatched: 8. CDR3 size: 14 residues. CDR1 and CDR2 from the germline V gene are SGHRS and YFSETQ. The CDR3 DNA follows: TGCGCCAGCAGCCGGCGGACAGGGTTGGACACCATATATTTT. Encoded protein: CASSRRTGLDTIYF.

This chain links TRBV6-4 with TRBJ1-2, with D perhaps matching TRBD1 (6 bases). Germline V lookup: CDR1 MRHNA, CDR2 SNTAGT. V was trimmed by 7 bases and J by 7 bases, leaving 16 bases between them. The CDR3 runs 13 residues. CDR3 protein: CASILRGIRGYTF. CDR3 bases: TGTGCCAGCATCTTGAGGGGGATCCGTGGCTACACCTTC.

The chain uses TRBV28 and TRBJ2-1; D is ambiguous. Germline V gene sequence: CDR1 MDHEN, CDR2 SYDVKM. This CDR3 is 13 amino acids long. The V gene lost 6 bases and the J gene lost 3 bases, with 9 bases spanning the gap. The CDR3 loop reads CASRRNYYNEQFF. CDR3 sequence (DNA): TGTGCCAGCAGGCGGAACTACTACAATGAGCAGTTCTTC.

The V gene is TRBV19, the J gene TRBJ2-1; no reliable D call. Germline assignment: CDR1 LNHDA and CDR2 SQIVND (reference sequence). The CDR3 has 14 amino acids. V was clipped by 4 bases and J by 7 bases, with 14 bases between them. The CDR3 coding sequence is TGTGCCAGTAGTAACCCACCACCCCTAAATGAGCAGTTCTTC. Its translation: CASSNPPPLNEQFF.

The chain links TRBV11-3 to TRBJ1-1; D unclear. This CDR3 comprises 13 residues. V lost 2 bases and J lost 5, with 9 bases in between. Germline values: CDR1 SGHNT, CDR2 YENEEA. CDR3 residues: CASSLYPSTEAFF. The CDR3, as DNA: TGTGCCAGCAGCTTATATCCCAGTACTGAAGCTTTCTTT.

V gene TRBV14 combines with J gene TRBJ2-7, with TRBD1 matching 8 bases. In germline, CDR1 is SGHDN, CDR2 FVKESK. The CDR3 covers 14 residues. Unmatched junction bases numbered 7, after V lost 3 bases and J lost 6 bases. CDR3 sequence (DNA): TGTGCCAGCAGCCAGGCATCAGGGGGCCTCGAGCAGTACTTC. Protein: CASSQASGGLEQYF.